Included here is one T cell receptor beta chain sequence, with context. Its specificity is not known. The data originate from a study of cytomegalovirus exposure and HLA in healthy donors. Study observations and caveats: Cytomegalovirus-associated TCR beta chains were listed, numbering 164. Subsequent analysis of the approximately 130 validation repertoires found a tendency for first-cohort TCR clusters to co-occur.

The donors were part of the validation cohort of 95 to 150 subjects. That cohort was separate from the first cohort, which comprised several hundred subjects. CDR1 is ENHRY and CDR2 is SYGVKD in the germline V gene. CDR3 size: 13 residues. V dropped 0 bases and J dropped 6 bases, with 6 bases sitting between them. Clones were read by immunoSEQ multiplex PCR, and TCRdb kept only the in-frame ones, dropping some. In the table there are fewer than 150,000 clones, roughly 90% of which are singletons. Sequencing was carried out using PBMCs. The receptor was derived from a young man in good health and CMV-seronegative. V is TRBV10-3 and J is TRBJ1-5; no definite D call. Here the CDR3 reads CAISESTAQPQHF. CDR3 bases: TGTGCCATCAGTGAGTCGACTGCTCAGCCCCAGCATTTT.